Included here is one T cell receptor beta chain sequence, with context. Its target is unknown. CDR3 length: 19 amino acids. Germline CDR1 and CDR2: SGHVS and FNYEAQ. V trimming: 1 base; J trimming: 1 base; junction bases outside the gene matches: 8. The data were obtained in a study of graft-versus-host responses after intestinal transplantation. Clones were sequenced by immunoSEQ multiplex PCR, and TCRdb holds only the in-frame ones, with some missing. Among fewer than 95,000 clones listed, approximately 94% were seen once. This TCR was recovered from a human donor who received an intestinal transplant. The sample in question was unstimulated CD8+ T cells sorted from spleen or lymph node cells, obtained before intestinal transplant. The chain couples TRBV7-6 to TRBJ2-1; 12 positions match TRBD1. The CDR3 is CASSLGTGTGGASYNEQFF. In DNA, the CDR3 is TGTGCCAGCAGCTTAGGTACCGGGACAGGGGGCGCGTCCTACAATGAGCAGTTCTTC. Full variable domain (outside the CDR3, taken from reference TRBV7-6 and TRBJ2-1): GAGVSQSPRYKVTKRGQDVALRCDPISGHVSLYWYRQALGQGPEFLTYFNYEAQQDKSGLPNDRFSAERPEGSISTLTIQRTEQRDSAMYRCASSLGTGTGGASYNEQFFGPGTRLTVL.